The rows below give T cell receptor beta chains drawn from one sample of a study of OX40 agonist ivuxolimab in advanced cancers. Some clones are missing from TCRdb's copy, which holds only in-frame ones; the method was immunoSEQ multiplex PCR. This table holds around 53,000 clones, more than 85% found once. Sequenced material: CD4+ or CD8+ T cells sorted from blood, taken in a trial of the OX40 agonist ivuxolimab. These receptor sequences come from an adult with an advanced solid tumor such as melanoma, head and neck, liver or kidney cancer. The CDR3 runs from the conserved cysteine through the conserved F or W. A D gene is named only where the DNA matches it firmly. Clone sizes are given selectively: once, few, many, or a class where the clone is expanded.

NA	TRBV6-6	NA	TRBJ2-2	CASSDGTGELFF	TGTGCCAGCAGCGACGGCACCGGGGAGCTGTTTTTT
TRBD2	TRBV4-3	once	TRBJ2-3	CASSQDRILQLAGVPTDTQYF	TGCGCCAGCAGCCAAGATCGAATCCTCCAGCTAGCGGGAGTCCCCACAGATACGCAGTATTTT
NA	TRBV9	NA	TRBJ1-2	CASSVAWSSTYGYTF	TGTGCCAGCAGCGTAGCTTGGTCCTCCACCTATGGCTACACCTTC
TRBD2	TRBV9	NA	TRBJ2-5	CASSSGLAGVWETQYF	TGTGCCAGCAGCTCGGGACTAGCGGGAGTCTGGGAGACCCAGTACTTC
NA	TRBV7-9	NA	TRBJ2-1	CASSPPEGTYNEQFF	TGTGCCAGCAGCCCCCCGGAGGGGACCTACAATGAGCAGTTCTTC
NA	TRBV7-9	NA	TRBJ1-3	CASSLGGAGNTIYF	TGTGCCAGCAGCTTAGGGGGGGCTGGAAACACCATATATTTT
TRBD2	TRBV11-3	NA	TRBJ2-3	CASSRGTSGSPGTDTQYF	TGTGCCAGCAGCCGCGGGACTAGCGGGAGCCCCGGGACAGATACGCAGTATTTT
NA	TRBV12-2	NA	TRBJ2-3	CASRILNGQREKADTQYF	TGTGCAAGTCGCATACTTAATGGCCAGCGGGAGAAAGCAGATACGCAGTATTTT
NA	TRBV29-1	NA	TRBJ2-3	CSVEMEGAAGWTQYF	TGCAGCGTTGAAATGGAGGGGGCGGCGGGGTGGACGCAGTATTTT
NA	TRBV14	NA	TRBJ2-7	CASSQEDSYEQYF	TGTGCCAGCAGCCAAGAGGACAGCTACGAGCAGTACTTC
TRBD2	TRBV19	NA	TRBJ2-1	CASREAGGKFDEQFF	TGTGCCAGTAGGGAAGCGGGAGGTAAATTCGATGAGCAGTTCTTC
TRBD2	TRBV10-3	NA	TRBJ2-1	CAISETSGGYNEQFF	TGTGCCATCAGTGAGACTAGCGGGGGGTACAATGAGCAGTTCTTC
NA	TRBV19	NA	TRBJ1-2	CASRSIPTNYGYTF	TGTGCCAGTAGGAGCATCCCTACCAACTATGGCTACACCTTC
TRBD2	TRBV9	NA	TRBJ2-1	CASSAPRGREDYNEQFF	TGTGCCAGCAGCGCACCTCGGGGGCGGGAGGACTACAATGAGCAGTTCTTC
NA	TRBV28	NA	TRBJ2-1	CASSRSPEQFF	TGTGCCAGCTCACGGAGTCCCGAGCAGTTCTTC
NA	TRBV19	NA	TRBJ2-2	CASSIDGEYGELFF	TGTGCCAGTAGTATAGACGGGGAATACGGGGAGCTGTTTTTT
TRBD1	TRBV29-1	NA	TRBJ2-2	CSGTGGYTGELFF	TGCAGCGGAACAGGGGGCTACACCGGGGAGCTGTTTTTT
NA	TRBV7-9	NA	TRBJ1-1	CASSLIRASNTEAFF	TGTGCCAGCAGCTTAATAAGGGCTTCGAACACTGAAGCTTTCTTT
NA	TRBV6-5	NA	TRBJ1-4	CASSTSDSDEKLFF	TGTGCCAGCAGCACTTCCGACTCAGATGAAAAACTGTTTTTT
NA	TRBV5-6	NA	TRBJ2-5	CASRGEEFQETQYF	TGTGCCAGCAGAGGCGAGGAGTTTCAAGAGACCCAGTACTTC
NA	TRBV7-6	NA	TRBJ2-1	CASSLTGREGEQFF	TGTGCCAGCAGCTTAACAGGGCGCGAAGGTGAGCAGTTCTTC
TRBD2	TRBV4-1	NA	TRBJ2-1	CASSQEGTSGYNEQFF	TGCGCCAGCAGCCAAGAAGGGACTAGCGGGTACAATGAGCAGTTCTTC
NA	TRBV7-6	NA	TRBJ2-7	CASSFMGGTYEQYF	TGTGCCAGCAGCTTCATGGGAGGCACCTACGAGCAGTACTTC
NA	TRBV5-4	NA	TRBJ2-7	CASSFRGSKGDEQYF	TGTGCCAGCAGCTTCCGGGGCTCAAAAGGGGACGAGCAGTACTTC
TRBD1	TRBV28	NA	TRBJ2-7	CASSRDRVSDEQYF	TGTGCCAGCAGTAGGGACAGGGTGAGTGACGAGCAGTACTTC
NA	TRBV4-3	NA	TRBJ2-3	CASREGRTDTQYF	TGCGCCAGCCGAGAAGGAAGGACAGATACGCAGTATTTT
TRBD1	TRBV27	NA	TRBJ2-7	CASSLIVGTGNSYEQYF	TGTGCCAGCAGCCTTATCGTCGGGACAGGAAACTCCTACGAGCAGTACTTC
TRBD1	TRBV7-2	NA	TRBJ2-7	CASSLNRGANYEQYF	TGTGCCAGCAGCCTCAACAGGGGGGCAAACTACGAGCAGTACTTC
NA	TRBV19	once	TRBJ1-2	CASAGVGGYTF	TGTGCCAGCGCAGGGGTTGGTGGCTACACCTTC
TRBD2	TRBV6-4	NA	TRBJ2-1	CASSDGLAANNEQFF	TGTGCCAGCAGTGACGGGCTAGCGGCTAACAATGAGCAGTTCTTC
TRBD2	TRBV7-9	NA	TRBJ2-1	CASSLDLAGGWYNEQFF	TGTGCCAGCAGCTTAGACCTAGCGGGAGGGTGGTACAATGAGCAGTTCTTC
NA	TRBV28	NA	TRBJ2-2	CASASGLVNTGELFF	TGTGCCAGCGCCTCGGGGCTAGTCAACACCGGGGAGCTGTTTTTT
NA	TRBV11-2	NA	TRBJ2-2	CASSSKTGELFF	TGTGCCAGCAGCTCGAAAACCGGGGAGCTGTTTTTT
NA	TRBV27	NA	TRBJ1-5	CASSGLNQPQHF	TGTGCCAGCAGCGGACTCAATCAGCCCCAGCATTTT
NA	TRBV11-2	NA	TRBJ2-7	CASSSGRSRYF	TGTGCCAGCAGCTCCGGGAGAAGTCGGTACTTC
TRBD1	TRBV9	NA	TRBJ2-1	CASSVSGQVYSYNEQFF	TGTGCCAGCAGCGTCTCCGGACAGGTCTACTCCTACAATGAGCAGTTCTTC
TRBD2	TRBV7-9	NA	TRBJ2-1	CASSRLAGAMDEQFF	TGTGCCAGCAGCCGACTAGCGGGAGCGATGGATGAGCAGTTCTTC
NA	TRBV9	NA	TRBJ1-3	CASSRQSSGNTIYF	TGTGCCAGCAGCCGACAGAGCTCTGGAAACACCATATATTTT
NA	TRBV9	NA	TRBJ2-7	CASSPGVPAYEQYF	TGTGCCAGCAGCCCAGGGGTTCCGGCCTACGAGCAGTACTTC
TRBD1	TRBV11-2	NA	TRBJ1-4	CASSLGTGNEKLFF	TGTGCCAGCAGCTTAGGGACAGGGAATGAAAAACTGTTTTTT
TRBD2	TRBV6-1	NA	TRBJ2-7	CASSEGGLAGSYEQYF	TGTGCCAGCAGTGAAGGCGGACTAGCGGGCTCCTACGAGCAGTACTTC